The clone carrying this TCR beta chain came up once. These data come from a study of OX40 agonist ivuxolimab in advanced cancers. V dropped 2 bases and J dropped 4 bases, with 18 bases sitting between them. The CDR3 loop spans 16 amino acids. CDR1 and CDR2 (germline): SGHRS, YFSETQ. Samples were taken at baseline and on day 1 of cycles 4 and 7. Using immunoSEQ multiplex PCR, the repertoire was profiled, and TCRdb retains in-frame clones only, with some absent. Of around 100,000 clones listed, around 87% are singletons. J is TRBJ1-1 and V is TRBV5-1, with D perhaps TRBD1 (6 bases). The TCR was taken from an adult with an advanced solid tumor such as melanoma, head and neck, liver or kidney cancer. Specimen: CD4+ or CD8+ T cells sorted from blood, collected in a trial of the OX40 agonist ivuxolimab. CDR3: CASSLPGTNSRTEAFF. The CDR3 DNA reads as TGCGCCAGCAGCTTACCCGGGACAAATAGTCGCACTGAAGCTTTCTTT.